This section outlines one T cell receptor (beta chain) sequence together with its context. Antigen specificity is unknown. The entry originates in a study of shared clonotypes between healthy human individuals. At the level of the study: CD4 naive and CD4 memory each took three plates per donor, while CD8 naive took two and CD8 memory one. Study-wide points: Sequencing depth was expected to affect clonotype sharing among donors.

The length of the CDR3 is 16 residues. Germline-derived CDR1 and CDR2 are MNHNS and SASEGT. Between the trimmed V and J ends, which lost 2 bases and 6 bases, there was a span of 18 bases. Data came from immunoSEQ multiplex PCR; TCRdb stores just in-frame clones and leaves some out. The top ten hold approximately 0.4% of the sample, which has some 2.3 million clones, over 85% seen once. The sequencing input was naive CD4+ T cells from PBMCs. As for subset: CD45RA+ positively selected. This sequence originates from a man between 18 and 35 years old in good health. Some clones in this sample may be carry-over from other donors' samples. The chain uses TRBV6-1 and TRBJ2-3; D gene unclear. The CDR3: CASSEKGSGSPDTQYF. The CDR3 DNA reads TGTGCCAGCAGTGAAAAAGGTTCTGGGTCTCCGGATACGCAGTATTTT.